This is a list of T cell receptor beta chains from one sample in a study of cytomegalovirus exposure and HLA in healthy donors. Profiling relied on immunoSEQ multiplex PCR, and the TCRdb table lists in-frame clones only, not all of them. The table has 110,000 or so clones, about 8.6% seen once. Material for sequencing was PBMCs. The source is a woman in her thirties or forties in good health and CMV-seropositive. Each CDR3 is given with its conserved first and last residue. D genes are given only for firm matches. Part of the rows lack a size; the others show once, few, many or a class for expanded clones.

V	J	size	D	CDR3	DNA
TRBV10-1	TRBJ1-2	NA	NA	CASSRQIPYGYTF	TGCGCCAGCAGTCGACAGATACCCTATGGCTACACCTTC
TRBV4-1	TRBJ1-4	NA	NA	CASSPRQQGGEKLFF	TGCGCCAGCAGCCCAAGACAGCAGGGCGGCGAAAAACTGTTTTTT
TRBV5-1	TRBJ2-7	few	TRBD1	CASSLDRYGTGVLYEQYF	TGCGCCAGCAGCTTGGATCGGTACGGGACAGGAGTCCTCTACGAGCAGTACTTC
TRBV5-4	TRBJ2-3	NA	TRBD1	CASSLPTTGTTDTQYF	TGTGCCAGCAGCTTGCCCACGACAGGGACCACAGATACGCAGTATTTT
TRBV5-1	TRBJ2-1	few	NA	CASSLDGNYNEQFF	TGCGCCAGCAGCTTGGACGGGAATTACAATGAGCAGTTCTTC
TRBV9	TRBJ2-1	NA	TRBD2	CASSVGLASIEQFF	TGTGCCAGCAGCGTAGGACTAGCTTCAATCGAGCAGTTCTTC
TRBV29-1	TRBJ2-3	NA	TRBD2	CSVSSGGALDTQYF	TGCAGCGTTTCAAGCGGGGGGGCCCTAGATACGCAGTATTTT
TRBV6-1	TRBJ2-5	few	NA	CASSEVLTQYF	TGTGCCAGCAGTGAAGTATTGACCCAGTACTTC
TRBV7-2	TRBJ2-2	NA	NA	CASSFSRGTGELFF	TGTGCCAGCAGCTTTTCTAGGGGCACCGGGGAGCTGTTTTTT
TRBV7-9	TRBJ1-4	NA	TRBD1	CASRGTGAGEKLFF	TGTGCCAGCAGGGGGACAGGGGCAGGTGAAAAACTGTTTTTT
TRBV6-1	TRBJ1-1	NA	TRBD1	CASSEVAGGVTEAFF	TGTGCCAGCAGTGAAGTAGCAGGGGGCGTCACTGAAGCTTTCTTT
TRBV10-2	TRBJ1-6	few	NA	CASSESREGGRALHF	TGCGCCAGCAGTGAGTCGCGTGAGGGCGGACGGGCCCTCCACTTT
TRBV6-6	TRBJ2-7	few	TRBD1	CASSFPGQGNEQYF	TGTGCCAGCAGTTTTCCGGGACAGGGAAACGAGCAGTACTTC
TRBV5-1	TRBJ1-2	NA	NA	CASSPRNGRDGYTF	TGCGCCAGCAGCCCGCGAAATGGGCGGGATGGCTACACCTTC
TRBV19	TRBJ2-5	NA	NA	CASSIERSRAQYF	TGTGCCAGTAGTATAGAGAGGTCCAGGGCCCAGTACTTC
TRBV7-9	TRBJ1-4	NA	NA	CASSPGIEKLFF	TGTGCCAGCAGCCCCGGGATTGAAAAACTGTTTTTT
TRBV2	TRBJ2-5	NA	NA	CASKREETQYF	TGTGCCAGCAAACGAGAAGAGACCCAGTACTTC
TRBV5-6	TRBJ2-7	NA	NA	CASSLAGTYEQYF	TGTGCCAGCAGCTTGGCAGGCACTTACGAGCAGTACTTC